Listed below are T cell receptor beta chains from one sample, sequenced in a study of blood T cell repertoires in COVID-19. Generated by immunoSEQ multiplex PCR, the TCRdb table keeps only in-frame clones and is missing some. This table holds roughly 16,000 clones, about 92% found once. The sample was peripheral blood. The receptors shown here come from a human donor in a cohort sampled during active COVID-19. CDR3s include the opening cysteine and the closing phenylalanine or tryptophan. The order of the fields is V gene, D gene, J gene, clone size, CDR3 length, CDR3 DNA, CDR3 protein. A D gene is named only where the DNA matches it firmly. A row's size may be missing; if present it is once, few, many or a size class.

TRBV19	-	TRBJ2-1	-	12	TGTGCCAGTAGTAGACTACGGAGTGAGCAGTTCTTC	CASSRLRSEQFF
TRBV11-2	-	TRBJ1-6	-	18	TGTGCCAGCAGCGCCCGACGGGTTTTGAGCTCCTATAATTCACCCCTCCACTTT	CASSARRVLSSYNSPLHF
TRBV7-9	TRBD1	TRBJ1-5	-	19	TGTGCCAGCAGCGCGGCTGGGGGGACAGGGATCTATAGCAATCAGCCCCAGCATTTT	CASSAAGGTGIYSNQPQHF
TRBV7-9	-	TRBJ2-7	-	13	TGTGCCAGTACCCCCGAGGGCTCCTACGAGCAGTACTTC	CASTPEGSYEQYF
TRBV19	TRBD1	TRBJ2-2	-	16	TGTGCCAGTCGCTCCCCCGGGACAGGTTACACCGGGGAGCTGTTTTTT	CASRSPGTGYTGELFF
TRBV5-8	TRBD1	TRBJ2-7	-	18	TGTGCCAGCAGCCCGCGGGACAGGGTATTCGGGGGAGTATACGAGCAGTACTTC	CASSPRDRVFGGVYEQYF
TRBV2	TRBD2	TRBJ2-5	-	13	TGTGCCAGCAGGACTAGCGGGAGAGAGACCCAGTACTTC	CASRTSGRETQYF
TRBV12-3/TRBV12-4	-	TRBJ1-2	-	13	TGTGCCAGCAGTTTTAAGGCAGGGGATGGCTACACCTTC	CASSFKAGDGYTF
TRBV20-1	-	TRBJ2-1	-	11	TGCAGTCCAGGGGGGTCGTTTGAGCAGTTCTTC	CSPGGSFEQFF
TRBV7-3	TRBD2	TRBJ2-3	-	16	TGTGCCAGCAGCATTAGCGGGGGGGCTCTTCCAGATACGCAGTATTTT	CASSISGGALPDTQYF
TRBV19	-	TRBJ1-1	-	20	TGTGCCAGTAGTATCGCACGGGTCCGGCCCGTCTTCTTAATGAACACTGAAGCTTTCTTT	CASSIARVRPVFLMNTEAFF
TRBV29-1	-	TRBJ2-1	-	10	TGCAGCGTCGGGGTGGGTGAGCAGTTCTTC	CSVGVGEQFF
TRBV11-2	-	TRBJ2-7	-	15	TGTGCCAGCAGCTTTGCTAGGAGCGGCCCCTACGAGCAGTACTTC	CASSFARSGPYEQYF
TRBV1	-	TRBJ1-6	-	20	TGCACCAGCAATGATTCGTTAGCAAGAAGCCGAGGGTCCTATAATTCACCCCTCCACTTT	CTSNDSLARSRGSYNSPLHF
TRBV19	TRBD2	TRBJ2-3	-	16	TGTGCCAGTAGTGACTATCCGGGACTAGCGACAGATACGCAGTATTTT	CASSDYPGLATDTQYF
TRBV13	TRBD2	TRBJ2-7	-	14	TGTGCCAGCAGCTTAGGCGGGGGGTCCCTAGAGCAGTACTTC	CASSLGGGSLEQYF
TRBV4-1	-	TRBJ2-7	-	16	TGCGCCAGCAGCCAAGAAAGGAGATCGGGCTCCTACGAGCAGTACTTC	CASSQERRSGSYEQYF
TRBV7-9	TRBD2	TRBJ2-5	once	16	TGTGCCAGCAGCCCCCCCGCACCGGGACTAGGGGGGGGCCAGTACTTC	CASSPPAPGLGGGQYF
TRBV6-2/TRBV6-3	TRBD1	TRBJ2-7	once	14	TGTGCCAGCAGTTACCTGACAGGGCCCTACGAGCAGTACTTC	CASSYLTGPYEQYF
TRBV27	TRBD2	TRBJ2-7	few	15	TGTGCCAGCAGTTTCGGTTCCGGACTAGTCTACGATCAGTACTTC	CASSFGSGLVYDQYF
TRBV2	TRBD1	TRBJ2-2	-	14	TGTGCCAGCAGCGCCGGGACAGGGTTCGGGGAGCTGTTTTTT	CASSAGTGFGELFF
TRBV11-3	-	TRBJ1-1	-	13	TGTGCCAGCAGCAGTCGGGTGGGCACTGAAGCTTTCTTT	CASSSRVGTEAFF
TRBV7-6	TRBD2	TRBJ2-7	once	16	TGTGCCAGCAGCTTAGGTTTAACTAGCGGGCCCGGAGAGCAGTACTTC	CASSLGLTSGPGEQYF
TRBV30	TRBD2	TRBJ2-7	-	13	TGTGCCTGGAGTTTCCGGGAGGTCTACGAGCAGTACTTC	CAWSFREVYEQYF
TRBV10-2	-	TRBJ1-2	-	14	TGCGCCAGCAGTGGCGGGGGGATGCCCCATGGCTACACCTTC	CASSGGGMPHGYTF
TRBV11-2	-	TRBJ2-2	few	13	TGTGCCAGCAGCTACACGAACACCGGGGAGCTGTTTTTT	CASSYTNTGELFF
TRBV5-1	TRBD1	TRBJ1-1	once	16	TGCGCCAGCAGCCTTGGACAGGGGGCACTGGGAACTGAAGCTTTCTTT	CASSLGQGALGTEAFF
TRBV11-3	TRBD2	TRBJ2-3	-	16	TGTGCCAGCAGCTTCCGCCTAGCGGGAGAGTTGGATACGCAGTATTTT	CASSFRLAGELDTQYF